These 18 T cell receptor beta chains originate from one sample sequenced in a study of cytomegalovirus exposure and HLA in healthy donors. The PCR made use of 60 Vbeta and 13 Jbeta primers. TCRdb's table, derived via immunoSEQ multiplex PCR, lists solely in-frame clones and lacks some. The data contain some 200,000 clones, 82% of them seen just once; the ten biggest clones take up 6.5%. The sequencing sample was made of PBMCs. The receptors shown here come from a woman between 50 and 59 years old in good health and CMV-seropositive.

Points on this clone: A read error may produce the germline difference seen at one junction end. The genes are TRBV19 and TRBJ2-6; tentative D call: TRBD1 (5 bases). Germline V CDR1 and CDR2: LNHDA, SQIVND (reference sequence). The CDR3 is made up of 16 amino acids. CDR3 in amino acids: CASKVPRSSGANGLTF. CDR3 sequence (DNA): TGTGCCAGTAAGGTCCCCCGCAGCTCTGGGGCCAACGGCCTGACTTTC.

This chain connects TRBV7-2 to TRBJ1-5, with D uncertain. V was cut by 6 bases and J by 0 bases, with 12 bases left in between. This CDR3 comprises 15 residues. Germline V gene lookup returns CDR1 SGHTA and CDR2 FQGNSA. The CDR3 region is CASRLGGYSNQPQHF. Here the CDR3 DNA reads TGTGCCAGCAGGCTCGGAGGGTATAGCAATCAGCCCCAGCATTTT.

The chain is built from TRBV7-9 and TRBJ2-3, with 7 bases lining up with TRBD1. The junction had 4 bases not matched to a gene; V was cut back by 3 bases and J by 1 base. The CDR3 is 15 residues long. Germline assignment: CDR1 SEHNR and CDR2 FQNEAQ (reference sequence). The CDR3 nucleotides are TGTGCCAGCAGCTTCGCCCAGGGGGGCACAGATACGCAGTATTTT. Protein product: CASSFAQGGTDTQYF.

The rearrangement joins TRBV2 to TRBJ2-7; possibly TRBD1 for D (6 bases). Germline V gene sequence: CDR1 SNHLY, CDR2 FYNNEI. The V end lost 5 bases, the J end lost 2 bases, and 13 bases lay between the germline ends. CDR3 length equals 14 residues. CDR3 sequence (DNA): TGTGCCAGCAGTCGTGGGCAGGGGACCTACGAGCAGTACTTC. Its translation is CASSRGQGTYEQYF.

The chain carries TRBV5-5 and TRBJ2-6, with TRBD1 identical over 8 bases. The CDR3 is made up of 18 amino acids. Germline CDR1 and CDR2: SGHKS and YYEKEE (reference sequence). Trimming removed 3 bases from V and 3 bases from J; junction bases left unmatched: 11. DNA of the CDR3: TGTGCCAGCAGCTCGTCCGGGACAGGTAGTTATGGGGCCAACGTCCTGACTTTC. This translates into CASSSSGTGSYGANVLTF.

This chain connects TRBV19 to TRBJ1-5; D gene uncertain. V lost 7 bases and J 1 base, leaving 8 bases between the germline ends. The germline V gene encodes CDR1 LNHDA and CDR2 SQIVND (reference sequence). CDR3 length: 13 amino acids. CDR3 amino acids: CASTLRSNQPQHF. CDR3 sequence (DNA): TGTGCCAGTACCCTGAGAAGCAATCAGCCCCAGCATTTT.

The chain couples TRBV5-1 to TRBJ1-3; D ambiguous. Per germline, CDR1 SGHRS and CDR2 YFSETQ. The CDR3 covers 15 residues. Trimming cost V 0 bases and J 5 bases, with 12 bases left between them. The CDR3 here is CASSLGDGGRNTIYF. Here the CDR3 DNA reads TGCGCCAGCAGCTTGGGTGACGGCGGGAGAAACACCATATATTTT.

This clone was picked up a small number of times. This chain connects TRBV11-2 to TRBJ1-6; D is perhaps TRBD1 (5 bases). CDR1 is SGHAT and CDR2 is FQNNGV in the germline V gene. Between the trimmed V and J ends, which lost 1 base and 0 bases, there was a span of 10 bases. The CDR3 spans 17 residues. The CDR3 here is CASSLAGASSYNSPLHF. CDR3 bases: TGTGCCAGCAGCTTAGCTGGGGCCAGCTCCTATAATTCACCCCTCCACTTT.

The chain joins TRBV6-1 to TRBJ1-5; 9 nucleotides match TRBD1. The CDR3 is 15 residues long. The germline V gene has CDR1 MNHNS and CDR2 SASEGT. With V trimmed by 6 bases and J by 7 bases, 10 bases remained unmatched. This chain's CDR3 is CASRGDRALRQPQHF. The DNA for the CDR3 is TGTGCCAGCAGGGGGGACAGGGCTCTCCGGCAGCCCCAGCATTTT.

The CDR3 bases are TGCGCCAGCAGCCAGGGAACGGGACTAGGCTACAATGAGCAGTTCTTC. This codes for CASSQGTGLGYNEQFF. The chain carries TRBV4-1 and TRBJ2-1; 8 nucleotides align to TRBD2. V gave up 3 bases and J gave up 3 bases; unmatched junction bases: 7. This CDR3 comprises 16 residues. Germline V CDR1 and CDR2: MGHRA, YSYEKL.

V gene TRBV19 combines with J gene TRBJ2-7, with 11 positions matching TRBD2. The CDR3 sequence is 16 residues long. J lost 2 bases, V lost 6 bases, and 9 bases had no gene match. Germline CDR1 LNHDA, CDR2 SQIVND (reference sequence). CDR3 coding DNA: TGTGCCAGTAGCCCCCCCGGGACTAGCGGTACCTACGAGCAGTACTTC. Its protein is CASSPPGTSGTYEQYF.

This clone was recorded once. This chain links TRBV6-5 with TRBJ2-7; the D is unclear. CDR3 length: 12 amino acids. The germline gives CDR1 MNHEY, CDR2 SVGAGI. Trimming shortened V by 5 bases and J by 7 bases, and 12 bases separated the two germline ends. Here the CDR3 DNA reads TGTGCCAGCAGTAACCCTAGTGGGGAGCAGTACTTC. Amino acids: CASSNPSGEQYF.

This sequence joins TRBV6-5 and TRBJ2-1, with 7 bases identical to TRBD1. Per the germline V gene, CDR1 is MNHEY and CDR2 is SVGAGI. CDR3 length equals 12 residues. V lost 6 bases to trimming and J lost 14 bases; unmatched junction nucleotides: 10. CDR3: CASRGTEQTEFF. Written as DNA, the CDR3 is TGTGCCAGCAGGGGGACAGAGCAAACAGAGTTCTTC.

The genes are TRBV11-3 and TRBJ1-6; tentatively, D is TRBD1 (5 bases). Trimming shortened V by 5 bases and J by 0 bases, and 14 bases separated the two germline ends. The germline CDR1 and CDR2 sequences are SGHNT and YENEEA. The CDR3 runs 17 residues. The CDR3 is CASSEEGVLSYNSPLHF. DNA for the CDR3: TGTGCCAGCAGCGAAGAAGGGGTCCTCTCCTATAATTCACCCCTCCACTTT. The variable domain in full, with the rest retrieved from reference TRBV11-3 and TRBJ1-6, is EAGVVQSPRYKIIEKKQPVAFWCNPISGHNTLYWYLQNLGQGPELLIRYENEEAVDDSQLPKDRFSAERLKGVDSTLKIQPAELGDSAVYLCASSEEGVLSYNSPLHFGNGTRLTVT.

In its sample, this clone was seen a few times. The chain joins TRBV7-2 to TRBJ2-1; TRBD1 matches 11 bases. The germline V gene has CDR1 SGHTA and CDR2 FQGNSA. Trimming at V came to 5 bases and at J to 6 bases, leaving 9 bases not matched to a gene. There are 16 residues in the CDR3. The CDR3 spells CASSPPNGQGANEQFF. In nucleotides, the CDR3 is TGTGCCAGCAGCCCGCCTAATGGACAGGGGGCCAATGAGCAGTTCTTC. Filled out from reference TRBV7-2 and TRBJ2-1, the complete variable domain reads GAGVSQSPSNKVTEKGKDVELRCDPISGHTALYWYRQSLGQGLEFLIYFQGNSAPDKSGLPSDRFSAERTGGSVSTLTIQRTQQEDSAVYLCASSPPNGQGANEQFFGPGTRLTVL.

This CDR3 reads CASSPRGASYNEQFF. The DNA for the CDR3 is TGTGCCAGCAGCCCGCGGGGGGCCTCCTACAATGAGCAGTTCTTC. The chain couples TRBV5-6 to TRBJ2-1, with 8 bases lining up with TRBD2. The junction had 3 bases not matched to a gene; V was cut back by 4 bases and J by 0 bases. This CDR3 has 15 residues. From germline, CDR1 is SGHDT and CDR2 YYEEEE. Full variable domain (missing parts from reference TRBV5-6 and TRBJ2-1): DAGVTQSPTHLIKTRGQQVTLRCSPKSGHDTVSWYQQALGQGPQFIFQYYEEEERQRGNFPDRFSGHQFPNYSSELNVNALLLGDSALYLCASSPRGASYNEQFFGPGTRLTVL.

This clone has only one observation. This chain connects TRBV10-3 to TRBJ2-7, with 9 bases matching TRBD1. The length of the CDR3 is 14 residues. V lost 6 bases, J lost 5 bases, and 8 bases stayed unmatched. Germline-derived CDR1 and CDR2 are ENHRY and SYGVKD. This CDR3 reads CAISGGQGWDEQYF. CDR3 nucleotide sequence: TGTGCCATCAGCGGGGGACAGGGTTGGGACGAGCAGTACTTC.

This chain uses TRBV6-1 with TRBJ1-5, with 9 bases aligning to TRBD1. V lost 3 bases to trimming and J lost 7 bases; unmatched junction nucleotides: 7. The CDR3 has 15 residues. Germline values: CDR1 MNHNS, CDR2 SASEGT. The CDR3 DNA follows: TGTGCCAGCAGTGACCCACAGGGGGCGTGGCAGCCCCAGCATTTT. Protein: CASSDPQGAWQPQHF.